This entry concerns a single TCR beta chain. Original processing methods: Counts of nucleated cells, estimated from reference gene primer amplification, were obtained. The method was immunoSEQ multiplex PCR; TCRdb's version includes in-frame clones alone and lacks a portion of them. V and J calls plus clone size are reproduced from that table; the DNA served to infer D and trimming. Seen here are about 56,000 clones, roughly 90% observed once, and the top ten hold roughly 4%. Losses at the gene ends were 6 bases for V and 0 bases for J; bases not matched to a gene: 9. Germline V CDR1 and CDR2: KGHSH, LQKENI. This CDR3 has 16 amino acids. The data were obtained in a study of blood T cell repertoires in COVID-19. Study summary: Both acute and convalescent COVID-19 samples were obtained from the United States, Italy and Spain. PBMCs, B-cell-depleted T cells, or T cells provided the cDNA or gDNA that made up the material.

The chain has TRBV18 and TRBJ1-1; the match to TRBD1 covers 8 bases. This sequence was found in a man between 50 and 59 years old with active COVID-19. The sequenced sample was peripheral blood. DNA of the CDR3: TGTGCCAGCTCGTTCGGGACAGGCGGCTTGAACACTGAAGCTTTCTTT. This codes for CASSFGTGGLNTEAFF.